Reported below is one TCR beta chain. This clone was detected a few times. It lacks a known antigen. One base away there is no much larger clone; base qualities are not given. Each collaborating institution followed its own protocols to collect whole blood in K2EDTA tubes. For TCRbeta analysis, collaborators shipped samples in one of three forms: frozen whole blood, isolated PBMCs, or DNA extracted from either of those sample types. TCRbeta CDR3 regions were amplified from genomic DNA using the immunoSEQ Assay, a bias-controlled multiplex PCR. The study's own analysis went as follows. The number of nucleated cells in each sample was estimated from the amplification of reference gene primers within the assay. To quantify the absolute abundance of each unique TCRbeta CDR3 rearrangement, sequence reads were collapsed and filtered. For each sample, productive Simpson clonality was calculated as the square root of Simpson's diversity index across productive rearrangements. TCRdb carries this immuneACCESS record with in-frame sequences only. Its versions omit some clonotypes, under half of them owing to an unresolved V gene in the studies checked, with the rest unexplained. V, J and clone size are taken as reported in that table, and D and trimming were inferred from the DNA itself. The sample table shows about 230,000 clones, and approximately 81% are seen once. Approximately 18% of the sample is taken by the ten largest.

The data were taken from a study of blood T cell repertoires in COVID-19 (dated by TCRdb to about 2020). General notes on the study: Samples covering the acute and convalescent phases of COVID-19 were provided by collaborators in the United States, Italy and Spain. The dataset comprised deeply sampled blood TCRbeta repertoires from subjects exposed to, actively infected with, or recovered from COVID-19. Where available, HLA class I and class II types were obtained from metadata supplied by the sample provider rather than from assay-based typing. The repertoires were made available in a free public database intended to serve as a resource for research on the immune response to SARS-CoV-2. The prospective study material was composed of cDNA or gDNA derived from T cells, B-cell-depleted T cells, or PBMCs. Samples were obtained from the ongoing ImmuneRACE study (first 160 participants) and from 950 to 1,500 subjects provided by 6 global collaborators. A de-identified subject ID, COVID-19 status, age in years and sex were almost always included in the sample metadata.

On the study overall, not on this receptor specifically: Clinical and demographic metadata were provided uncurated, with the amount varying by source and participant.

V is trimmed back by 6 bases and J by 12 bases, and the junction contains 17 bases that no gene match accounts for. Spanning cysteine to phenylalanine, the CDR3 consists of 14 amino acids. CDR3 DNA is the only sequence kept; it has 42 bases, read in frame from the first base. Sequences SGHDN (CDR1) and FVKESK (CDR2) are obtained from the germline V gene. The source is a woman older than 75 with active or convalescent COVID-19. Sequenced material: peripheral blood. The chain was built from TRBV14 and TRBJ2-7; the central 7 bases match TRBD2. The sequence in DNA is TGTGCCAGCAGTCCTAGCGGACCCTACGGGGTGTGGTACTTC. Protein translation: CASSPSGPYGVWYF.